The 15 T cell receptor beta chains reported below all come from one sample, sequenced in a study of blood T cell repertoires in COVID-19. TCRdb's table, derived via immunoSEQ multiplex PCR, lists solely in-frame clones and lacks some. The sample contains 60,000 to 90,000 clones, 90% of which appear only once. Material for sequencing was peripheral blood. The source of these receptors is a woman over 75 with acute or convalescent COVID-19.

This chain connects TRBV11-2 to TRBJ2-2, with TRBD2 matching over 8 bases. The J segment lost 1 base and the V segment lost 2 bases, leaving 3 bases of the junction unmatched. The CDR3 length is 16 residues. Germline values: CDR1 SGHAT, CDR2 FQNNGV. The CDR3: CASSLKSGGNTGELFF. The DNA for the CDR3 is TGTGCCAGCAGCTTAAAGAGCGGGGGGAACACCGGGGAGCTGTTTTTT.

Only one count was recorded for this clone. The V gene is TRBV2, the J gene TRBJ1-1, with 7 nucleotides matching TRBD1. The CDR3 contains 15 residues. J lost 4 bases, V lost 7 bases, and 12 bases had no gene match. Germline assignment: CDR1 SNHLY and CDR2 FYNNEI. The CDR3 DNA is TGTGCCAGCACCTTCCTAGGGGGCGCAGGCACTGAAGCTTTCTTT. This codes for CASTFLGGAGTEAFF.

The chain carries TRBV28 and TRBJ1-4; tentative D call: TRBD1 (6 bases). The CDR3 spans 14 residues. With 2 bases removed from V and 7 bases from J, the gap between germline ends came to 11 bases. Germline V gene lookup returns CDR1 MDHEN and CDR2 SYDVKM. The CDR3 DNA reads TGTGCCAGCAGTTTACCAGGGGTCGGTGAAAAACTGTTTTTT. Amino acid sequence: CASSLPGVGEKLFF. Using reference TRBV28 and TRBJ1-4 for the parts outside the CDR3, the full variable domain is DVKVTQSSRYLVKRTGEKVFLECVQDMDHENMFWYRQDPGLGLRLIYFSYDVKMKEKGDIPEGYSVSREKKERFSLILESASTNQTSMYLCASSLPGVGEKLFFGSGTQLSVL.

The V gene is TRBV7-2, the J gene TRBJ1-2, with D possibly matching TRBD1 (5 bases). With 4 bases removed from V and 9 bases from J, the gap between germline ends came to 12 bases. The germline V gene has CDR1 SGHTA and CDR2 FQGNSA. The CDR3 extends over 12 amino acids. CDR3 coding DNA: TGTGCCAGCAGCTCTCGCAGGGCCAGCTACACCTTC. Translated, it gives CASSSRRASYTF. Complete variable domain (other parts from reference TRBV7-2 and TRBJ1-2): GAGVSQSPSNKVTEKGKDVELRCDPISGHTALYWYRQSLGQGLEFLIYFQGNSAPDKSGLPSDRFSAERTGGSVSTLTIQRTQQEDSAVYLCASSSRRASYTFGSGTRLTVV.

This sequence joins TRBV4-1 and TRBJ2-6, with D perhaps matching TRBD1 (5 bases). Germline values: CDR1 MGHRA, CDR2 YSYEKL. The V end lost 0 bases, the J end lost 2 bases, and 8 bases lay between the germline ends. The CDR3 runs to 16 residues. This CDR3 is CASSQDSRAGANVLTF. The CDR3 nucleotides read TGCGCCAGCAGCCAAGATAGCAGGGCTGGGGCCAACGTCCTGACTTTC.

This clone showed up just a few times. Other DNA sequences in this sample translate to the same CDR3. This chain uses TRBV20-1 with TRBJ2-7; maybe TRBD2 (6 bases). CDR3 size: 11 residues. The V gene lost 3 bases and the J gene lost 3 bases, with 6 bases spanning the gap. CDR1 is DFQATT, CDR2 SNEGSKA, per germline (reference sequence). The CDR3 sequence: CSARGGYEQYF. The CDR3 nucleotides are TGCAGTGCTAGGGGAGGCTACGAGCAGTACTTC.

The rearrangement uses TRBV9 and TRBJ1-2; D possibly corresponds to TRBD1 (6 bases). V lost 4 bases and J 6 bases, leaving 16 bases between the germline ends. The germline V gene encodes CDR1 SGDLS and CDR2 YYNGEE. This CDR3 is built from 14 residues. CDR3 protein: CASSLTGYSDGYTF. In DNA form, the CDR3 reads TGTGCCAGCAGCCTAACAGGGTACTCCGATGGCTACACCTTC.

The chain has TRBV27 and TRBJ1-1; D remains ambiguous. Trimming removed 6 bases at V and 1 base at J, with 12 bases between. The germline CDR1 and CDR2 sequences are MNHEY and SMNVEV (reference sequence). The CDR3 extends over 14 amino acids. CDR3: CASSLTPRNTEAFF. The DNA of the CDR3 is TGTGCCAGCAGCCTGACTCCACGGAACACTGAAGCTTTCTTT.

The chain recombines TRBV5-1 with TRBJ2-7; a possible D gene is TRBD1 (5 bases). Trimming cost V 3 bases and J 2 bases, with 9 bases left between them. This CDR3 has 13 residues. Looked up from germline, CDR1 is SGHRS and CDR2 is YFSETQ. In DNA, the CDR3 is TGCGCCAGCAGCTCGAAGACAGCCTACGAGCAGTACTTC. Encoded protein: CASSSKTAYEQYF.

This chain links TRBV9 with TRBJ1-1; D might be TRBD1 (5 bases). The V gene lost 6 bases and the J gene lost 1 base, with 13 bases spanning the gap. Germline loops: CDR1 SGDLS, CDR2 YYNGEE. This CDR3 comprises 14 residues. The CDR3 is CASNPGPGNTEAFF. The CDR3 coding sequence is TGTGCCAGCAACCCAGGGCCAGGGAACACTGAAGCTTTCTTT.

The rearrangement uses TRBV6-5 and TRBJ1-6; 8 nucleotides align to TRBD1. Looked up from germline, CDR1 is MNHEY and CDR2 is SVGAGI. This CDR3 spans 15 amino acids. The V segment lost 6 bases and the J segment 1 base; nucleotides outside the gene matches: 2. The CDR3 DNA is TGTGCCAGCAGGTACAGGGGGTCCTATAATTCACCCCTCCACTTT. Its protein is CASRYRGSYNSPLHF.

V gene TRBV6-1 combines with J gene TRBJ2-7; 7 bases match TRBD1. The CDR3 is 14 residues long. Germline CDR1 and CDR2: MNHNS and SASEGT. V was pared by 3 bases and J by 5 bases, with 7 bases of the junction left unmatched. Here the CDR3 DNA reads TGTGCCAGCAGTGATTTACAGGGGAGCGACGAGCAGTACTTC. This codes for CASSDLQGSDEQYF.

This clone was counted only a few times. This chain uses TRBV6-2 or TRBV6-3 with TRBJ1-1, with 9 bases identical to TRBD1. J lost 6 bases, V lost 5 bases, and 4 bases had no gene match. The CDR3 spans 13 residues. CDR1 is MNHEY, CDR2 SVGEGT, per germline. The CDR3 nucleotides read TGTGCCAGCAGTACGACAGGGGGGGCTGAAGCTTTCTTT. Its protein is CASSTTGGAEAFF.

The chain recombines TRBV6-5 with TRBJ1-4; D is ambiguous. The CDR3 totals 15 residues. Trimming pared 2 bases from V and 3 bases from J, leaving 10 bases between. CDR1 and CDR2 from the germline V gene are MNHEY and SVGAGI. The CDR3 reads CASSYPGSSNEKLFF. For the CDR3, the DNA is TGTGCCAGCAGTTACCCCGGGTCGTCTAATGAAAAACTGTTTTTT.

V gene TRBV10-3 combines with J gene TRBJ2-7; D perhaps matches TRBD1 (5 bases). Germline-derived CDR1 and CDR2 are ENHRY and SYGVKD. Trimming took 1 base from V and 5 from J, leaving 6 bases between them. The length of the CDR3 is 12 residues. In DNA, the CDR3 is TGTGCCATCAGTGAGTACAGGAACGAGCAGTACTTC. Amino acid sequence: CAISEYRNEQYF.